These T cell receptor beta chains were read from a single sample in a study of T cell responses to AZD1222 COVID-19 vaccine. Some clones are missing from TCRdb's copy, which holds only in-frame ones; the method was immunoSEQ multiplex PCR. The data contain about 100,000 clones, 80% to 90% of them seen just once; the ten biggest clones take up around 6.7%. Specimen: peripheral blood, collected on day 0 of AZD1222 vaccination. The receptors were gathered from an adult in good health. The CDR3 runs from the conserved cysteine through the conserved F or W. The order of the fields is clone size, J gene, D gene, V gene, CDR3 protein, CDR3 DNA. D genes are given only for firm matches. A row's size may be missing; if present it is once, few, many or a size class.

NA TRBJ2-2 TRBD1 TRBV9 CASSLQTGPNTGELFF TGTGCCAGCAGCCTCCAGACAGGGCCCAACACCGGGGAGCTGTTTTTT
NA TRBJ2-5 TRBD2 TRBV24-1 CATGGSRWGIQETQYF TGTGCCACGGGGGGGTCGAGGTGGGGCATCCAAGAGACCCAGTACTTC
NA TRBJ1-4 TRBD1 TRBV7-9 CASSSGRGTLKLFF TGTGCCAGCAGCTCCGGCAGGGGGACCTTAAAACTGTTTTTT
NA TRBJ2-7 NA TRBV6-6 CASSYSLGLQYF TGTGCCAGCAGTTACTCGCTGGGATTGCAGTACTTC
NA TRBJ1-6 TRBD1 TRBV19 CASSMDRRSSYNSPLHF TGTGCCAGTAGTATGGACAGGAGAAGCTCCTATAATTCACCCCTCCACTTT
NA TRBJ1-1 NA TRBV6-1 CASSQARNTEAFF TGTGCCAGCAGTCAAGCCCGGAACACTGAAGCTTTCTTT
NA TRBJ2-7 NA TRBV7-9 CASSFEPIRGYEQYF TGTGCCAGCAGCTTTGAGCCGATCCGGGGATACGAGCAGTACTTC
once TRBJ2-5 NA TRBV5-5 CASSLAVVETQYF TGTGCCAGCAGCTTGGCCGTGGTAGAGACCCAGTACTTC
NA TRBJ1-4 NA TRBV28 CASQPIQGLREKLFF TGTGCCAGCCAGCCCATACAGGGTCTCCGTGAAAAACTGTTTTTT
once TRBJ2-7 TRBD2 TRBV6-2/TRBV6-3 CASSPPRGRTLAGGLEQYF TGTGCCAGCAGTCCCCCTCGGGGCAGGACTTTAGCGGGAGGTTTGGAGCAGTACTTC
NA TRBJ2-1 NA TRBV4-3 CASSQDLGGAVGYNEQFF TGCGCCAGCAGCCAAGATTTGGGGGGCGCGGTGGGCTACAATGAGCAGTTCTTC
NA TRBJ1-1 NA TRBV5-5 CASGQQGWNTEAFF TGTGCCAGCGGGCAGCAGGGGTGGAACACTGAAGCTTTCTTT
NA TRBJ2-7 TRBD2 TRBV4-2 CASSQDRAGVSEQYF TGTGCCAGCAGCCAAGATAGGGCGGGAGTAAGCGAGCAGTACTTC
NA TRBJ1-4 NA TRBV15 CATSRDGLANEKLFF TGTGCCACCAGCAGAGATGGGTTGGCTAATGAAAAACTGTTTTTT
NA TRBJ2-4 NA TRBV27 CPPAGRRGIQYF TGTCCACCGGCTGGGCGCAGGGGCATTCAGTACTTC